The 31 T cell receptor beta chains reported below all come from one sample, sequenced in a study of post-analysis software for immune sequencing data. Study results and limitations: Controls had lower frequencies than patients of about 5 TRBV segments, which included TRBV5-6, TRBV5-1 and TRBV20-1.

The TCR beta cDNA libraries contained unique molecular identifiers. TCRdb called the PCR reads again in MiXCR, with one record for every CDR3 protein. The sample shows about 820,000 distinct CDR3 sequences, approximately 57% of them seen only once. Their cognate antigens are unknown. Source material: blood. The source is a girl aged 5 to 17 with multiple sclerosis.

This clonotype was found many times. The rearrangement links TRBV3-1 to TRBJ2-6; TRBD1 aligns across 7 bases. The V gene end was trimmed by 3 bases and the J gene end by 0 bases; junction bases not matched to a gene: 8. Germline values: CDR1 LGHDT, CDR2 YNNKEL (reference sequence). This CDR3 contains 18 residues. The CDR3 nucleotides are TGTGCCAGCAGCCACCATTACAGGGGCCGCTCTGGGGCCAACGTCCTGACTTTC. Translating it yields CASSHHYRGRSGANVLTF.

This chain connects TRBV7-6 to TRBJ2-1; TRBD2 matches at 7 bases. This CDR3 comprises 15 residues. V lost 5 bases and J lost 1; bases outside the gene matches: 5. Germline lookup yields CDR1 SGHVS and CDR2 FNYEAQ. CDR3 in amino acids: CASSPSSGSYNEQFF. CDR3 nucleotide sequence: TGTGCCAGCAGCCCCTCTAGCGGTTCCTACAATGAGCAGTTCTTC.

In its sample, this clonotype was seen a few times. The rearrangement links TRBV7-9 to TRBJ2-3; D possibly corresponds to TRBD2 (7 bases). CDR1 and CDR2 (germline): SEHNR, FQNEAQ (reference sequence). Trimming shortened V by 6 bases and J by 6 bases, and 19 bases separated the two germline ends. This CDR3 comprises 15 residues. CDR3 sequence reads: CASSSTMAGADTQYF. The CDR3 DNA follows: TGTGCCAGCAGTTCCACTATGGCGGGGGCTGATACGCAGTATTTT.

The chain carries TRBV4-1 and TRBJ2-7; 10 nucleotides align to TRBD2. There are 18 residues in the CDR3. The germline gives CDR1 MGHRA, CDR2 YSYEKL. With 0 bases clipped from V and 4 bases from J, the junction kept 12 bases outside the gene matches. DNA for the CDR3: TGCGCCAGCAGCCAAGATTCCCCCCCCACTAGCGGGATGTACGAGCAGTACTTC. It codes for CASSQDSPPTSGMYEQYF.

The chain couples TRBV5-6 to TRBJ2-5; possible D gene TRBD2, 7 bases. CDR1 and CDR2 from the germline V gene are SGHDT and YYEEEE. The CDR3 spans 11 residues. V lost 10 bases, J lost 5 bases, and 12 bases lay in between. CDR3 sequence: CALRGAETQYF. The CDR3 DNA reads TGTGCCCTCCGGGGGGCGGAGACCCAGTACTTC.

This sequence joins TRBV7-9 and TRBJ1-2; D remains ambiguous. The CDR3 loop spans 13 amino acids. V was clipped by 5 bases and J by 2 bases, with 9 bases between them. Germline V gene lookup returns CDR1 SEHNR and CDR2 FQNEAQ (reference sequence). CDR3 residues: CASSALGNYGYTF. CDR3 bases: TGTGCCAGCAGCGCATTGGGGAACTATGGCTACACCTTC.

The V gene is TRBV20-1, the J gene TRBJ2-3; a possible D gene is TRBD2 (5 bases). The CDR3 is 13 residues long. V lost 5 bases and J 2 bases, leaving 11 bases between the germline ends. The germline V gene has CDR1 DFQATT and CDR2 SNEGSKA (reference sequence). For the CDR3, the DNA is TGCAGTGCTCCCGGGGAGACCACAGATACGCAGTATTTT. It translates to CSAPGETTDTQYF.

The CDR3 nucleotides are TGCAGTGGCAGAAAGTCCGGGACAACCTATCAGCCCCAGCATTTT. The encoded protein is CSGRKSGTTYQPQHF. The chain carries TRBV20-1 and TRBJ1-5; a weak D match, TRBD1 (6 bases). The V end lost 7 bases, the J end lost 5 bases, and 21 bases lay between the germline ends. The CDR3 spans 15 residues. The germline V gene has CDR1 DFQATT and CDR2 SNEGSKA (reference sequence).

The chain couples TRBV15 to TRBJ2-1; D gene uncertain. The CDR3 is made up of 17 amino acids. V lost 1 base, J lost 6 bases, and 19 bases lay in between. Germline values: CDR1 LNHNV, CDR2 YYDKDF (reference sequence). CDR3 residues: CATSRGVLQTGRNEQFF. CDR3 nucleotide sequence: TGTGCCACCAGCAGAGGGGTATTACAAACCGGGCGCAATGAGCAGTTCTTC.

This sequence joins TRBV7-3 and TRBJ1-1; D gene ambiguous. Germline loops: CDR1 SGHTA, CDR2 FQGTGA. This CDR3 contains 13 residues. Trimming removed 5 bases from V and 2 bases from J, with 9 bases in between. The CDR3 bases are TGTGCCAGCAGCGTGATGGTTAACACTGAAGCTTTCTTT. The encoded protein is CASSVMVNTEAFF.

Turning to this clonotype: One end of the junction is discordant with germline, which a read error may explain. V gene TRBV7-8 combines with J gene TRBJ2-3; D not resolved. The CDR3 has 14 residues. In germline, CDR1 is SGHVS, CDR2 FQNEAQ. The DNA of the CDR3 is TGTGCCGGCAGCCCCCGCTCTGGCACAGATACGCAGTATTTT. This encodes CAGSPRSGTDTQYF.

The V call is TRBV12-3 or TRBV12-4, the J call TRBJ2-7, with D perhaps given as TRBD1 or TRBD2 (5 bases each). The CDR3 is made up of 15 amino acids. V was clipped by 2 bases and J by 7 bases, with 18 bases between them. DNA for the CDR3: TGTGCCAGCAGTTTACGGGAACGGGACCCTAAAGAGCAGTACTTC. Its protein is CASSLRERDPKEQYF.

In this sample, this clonotype turned up a few times. The genes are TRBV20-1 and TRBJ1-5, with D perhaps matching TRBD1 (5 bases). The CDR3 length is 12 residues. From germline, CDR1 is DFQATT and CDR2 SNEGSKA (reference sequence). V was pared by 2 bases and J by 5 bases, with 7 bases between. The CDR3 sequence is CSARRGYQPQHF. The CDR3 DNA is TGCAGTGCTAGACGGGGGTATCAGCCCCAGCATTTT.

The J gene is TRBJ2-1, the V gene TRBV7-7, with D possibly matching TRBD1 (5 bases). Germline V gives CDR1 SSHAT, CDR2 FNYEAQ (reference sequence). Trimming removed 5 bases from V and 10 bases from J, with 15 bases in between. The CDR3 has 13 residues. CDR3 protein: CASSPGRLREQFF. As DNA, the CDR3 is TGTGCCAGCAGCCCAGGGCGGTTAAGGGAGCAGTTCTTC.

J is TRBJ2-3 and V is TRBV15, with D perhaps TRBD1 or TRBD2 (5 bases each). Looked up from germline, CDR1 is LNHNV and CDR2 is YYDKDF (reference sequence). The V end was cut by 3 bases, the J end by 6 bases, with 16 bases between. CDR3 length: 15 amino acids. The CDR3 spells CATSRDGGPPDTQYF. The CDR3 DNA sequence: TGTGCCACCAGCAGGGATGGGGGACCTCCCGATACGCAGTATTTT.

V gene TRBV7-9 combines with J gene TRBJ2-5; D is undetermined. The CDR3 totals 12 residues. The V end lost 5 bases, the J end lost 2 bases, and 6 bases lay between the germline ends. CDR1 is SEHNR and CDR2 is FQNEAQ in the germline V gene (reference sequence). The CDR3 bases are TGTGCCAGCAGCGATGAGCAAGAGACCCAGTACTTC. As protein: CASSDEQETQYF. Variable domain in full (rest from reference TRBV7-9 and TRBJ2-5): DTGVSQNPRHKITKRGQNVTFRCDPISEHNRLYWYRQTLGQGPEFLTYFQNEAQLEKSRLLSDRFSAERPKGSFSTLEIQRTEQGDSAMYLCASSDEQETQYFGPGTRLLVL.

The genes are TRBV3-1 and TRBJ2-7; tentatively, D is TRBD1 (5 bases). CDR1 is LGHDT and CDR2 is YNNKEL in the germline V gene (reference sequence). The CDR3 sequence is 15 residues long. The V and J ends lost 4 bases and 4 bases respectively, with 17 bases between them. CDR3 sequence reads: CASSPMPQGSYEQYF. CDR3 nucleotides: TGTGCCAGCAGCCCCATGCCTCAGGGCTCGTACGAGCAGTACTTC.

This clonotype occurred once. The junction departs from the called germline gene at one end, perhaps through a read error. V is TRBV20-1 and J is TRBJ1-5; tentatively, D is TRBD1 (6 bases). This CDR3 contains 12 residues. CDR1 and CDR2 from the germline V gene are DFQATT and SNEGSKA (reference sequence). The CDR3 bases are TGCAGTGTTAGAGAGGGGGGTCAGCCCCAGCATTTT. This encodes CSVREGGQPQHF.

This clonotype was found once. The gene calls are TRBV7-2 and TRBJ2-2, with D uncertain. Trimming cost V 4 bases and J 1 base, with 4 bases left between them. The CDR3 totals 13 residues. The germline V gene has CDR1 SGHTA and CDR2 FQGNSA. CDR3 DNA sequence: TGTGCCAGCAGCTCCAAGAACACCGGGGAGCTGTTTTTT. Translating it yields CASSSKNTGELFF. Together with reference TRBV7-2 and TRBJ2-2, the CDR3 gives the full variable domain: GAGVSQSPSNKVTEKGKDVELRCDPISGHTALYWYRQSLGQGLEFLIYFQGNSAPDKSGLPSDRFSAERTGGSVSTLTIQRTQQEDSAVYLCASSSKNTGELFFGEGSRLTVL.

The gene calls are TRBV6-4 and TRBJ1-5, with 11 bases fitting TRBD1. Germline trimming cut 0 bases from V and 1 base from J; bases unmatched to any gene: 5. CDR3 length: 18 residues. The germline V gene encodes CDR1 MRHNA and CDR2 SNTAGT. CDR3 sequence (DNA): TGTGCCAGCAGTGACTCGAGGACAGGGGGCGGCAGCAATCAGCCCCAGCATTTT. It specifies CASSDSRTGGGSNQPQHF.

The V gene is TRBV9, the J gene TRBJ2-3, with D possibly matching TRBD1 (6 bases). Germline V CDR1 and CDR2: SGDLS, YYNGEE. CDR3 length equals 17 residues. The V end lost 3 bases, the J end lost 2 bases, and 19 bases lay between the germline ends. In nucleotides, the CDR3 is TGTGCCAGCAGCGCTCGTGGACAGTTCTCGGCCACAGATACGCAGTATTTT. Amino acid sequence: CASSARGQFSATDTQYF.

V is TRBV12-3 or TRBV12-4 and J is TRBJ2-3, with 7 bases identical to TRBD2. This CDR3 contains 16 residues. The junction had 13 bases not matched to a gene; V was cut back by 7 bases and J by 3 bases. The CDR3 bases are TGTGCCAGCACCCCGCGGAGGGCGGGAGTAACAGATACGCAGTATTTT. It encodes CASTPRRAGVTDTQYF.

In its sample, this clonotype was seen a few times. This sequence joins TRBV11-1 and TRBJ2-7, with D uncertain. Germline V gives CDR1 SGHAT, CDR2 FQDESV (reference sequence). The CDR3 is made up of 14 amino acids. V lost 2 bases to trimming and J lost 2 bases, with 10 bases between them. In DNA form, the CDR3 reads TGTGCCAGCAGCTTAACAGCCTCAACCTACGAGCAGTACTTC. Translation: CASSLTASTYEQYF.

The V call is TRBV4-1, the J call TRBJ2-7; 8 positions agree with TRBD2. Germline V gene data show CDR1 as MGHRA and CDR2 as YSYEKL. V lost 4 bases, J lost 2 bases, and 4 bases stayed unmatched. This CDR3 contains 14 residues. CDR3 sequence (DNA): TGCGCCAGCAGCCCAGCGGGGGTCCCCTACGAGCAGTACTTC. Translating it yields CASSPAGVPYEQYF.

The chain joins TRBV29-1 to TRBJ2-4, with 9 bases matching TRBD1. The CDR3 totals 16 residues. The germline gives CDR1 SQVTM, CDR2 ANQGSEA. V was clipped by 0 bases and J by 4 bases; unmatched bases: 7. Here the CDR3 DNA reads TGCAGCGTTGAAGACCTTCGGGACAGGGTAAAAAACATTCAGTACTTC. It translates to CSVEDLRDRVKNIQYF. Full variable domain (missing parts from reference TRBV29-1 and TRBJ2-4): SAVISQKPSRDICQRGTSLTIQCQVDSQVTMMFWYRQQPGQSLTLIATANQGSEATYESGFVIDKFPISRPNLTFSTLTVSNMSPEDSSIYLCSVEDLRDRVKNIQYFGAGTRLSVL.

The chain employs TRBV7-8 and TRBJ1-2; 8 nucleotides match TRBD1. The CDR3 has 16 amino acids. Germline CDR1 and CDR2: SGHVS and FQNEAQ. The V segment lost 4 bases and the J segment 4 bases; nucleotides outside the gene matches: 11. The CDR3 loop is CASSSGQVVKVYGYTF. As DNA, the CDR3 is TGTGCCAGCAGCTCGGGACAGGTTGTTAAGGTCTATGGCTACACCTTC.

V gene TRBV15 combines with J gene TRBJ2-1; D is unresolved. The V end was cut by 3 bases, the J end by 2 bases, with 2 bases between. The CDR3 loop spans 12 amino acids. CDR1 and CDR2 from the germline V gene are LNHNV and YYDKDF (reference sequence). CDR3 residues: CATSSPYNEQFF. The CDR3 DNA follows: TGTGCCACCAGCAGCCCCTACAATGAGCAGTTCTTC.

This clonotype has only a few counts. The V call is TRBV12-3 or TRBV12-4, the J call TRBJ2-7, with 16 bases matching TRBD2. The junction had 12 bases not matched to a gene; V was cut back by 4 bases and J by 0 bases. This CDR3 is 20 amino acids long. The CDR3 DNA follows: TGTGCCAGCAGTTCACTCTCCGGGACTAGCGGGAGGGGCCTCTCCTACGAGCAGTACTTC. It yields the protein CASSSLSGTSGRGLSYEQYF.

This chain links TRBV7-2 with TRBJ2-5; no clear D. Trimming removed 5 bases at V and 4 bases at J, with 14 bases between. The germline CDR1 and CDR2 sequences are SGHTA and FQGNSA. The CDR3 runs to 14 residues. CDR3 residues: CASSRVANGETQYF. CDR3 in DNA: TGTGCCAGCAGCCGGGTCGCGAACGGAGAGACCCAGTACTTC.

The chain carries TRBV4-2 and TRBJ2-1; 11 bases map to TRBD2. Unmatched junction bases numbered 5, after V lost 0 bases and J lost 7 bases. CDR3 size: 16 residues. Per the germline V gene, CDR1 is LGHNA and CDR2 is YNFKEQ. The CDR3 protein is CASSQEASGRSNEQFF. The CDR3 DNA reads TGTGCCAGCAGCCAAGAGGCTAGCGGGAGGTCGAATGAGCAGTTCTTC.

The genes are TRBV5-1 and TRBJ2-5, with 14 bases fitting TRBD2. The trim removed 3 bases at V and 1 base at J, leaving 5 bases unmatched. The CDR3 sequence is 17 residues long. Germline loops: CDR1 SGHRS, CDR2 YFSETQ. The CDR3 region is CASSSGLAGGPQETQYF. The CDR3 bases are TGCGCCAGCAGCTCCGGACTAGCGGGAGGTCCCCAAGAGACCCAGTACTTC.